This entry features one TCR beta chain sequence. Its antigen remains unidentified. Per the germline V gene, CDR1 is SNHLY and CDR2 is FYNNEI. V was cut by 3 bases and J by 8 bases, with 14 bases left in between. CDR3 size: 15 residues. MiXCR, run by TCRdb on the 5' RACE reads, gives a single entry per CDR3 protein. Here the sample spans some 57,000 distinct CDR3 sequences, less than 15% being singletons. The sample is drawn from a study of T-cell memory formation after mild COVID-19. Study details: Among the donors, TCR clusters were largely specific to each donor. Study results and caveats: Later expanders leaned CD4+, whereas clones that contracted between day 15 and 85 were balanced CD4/CD8.

The sequencing input was PBMCs or a T cell subset sorted from them (not recorded which). The clonotype comes from a man aged 18 to 29 who had mild COVID-19 (a few samples of this study predate the infection). Cell type and time point are not known. The V call is TRBV2, the J call TRBJ1-6; D not resolved. CDR3 in DNA: TGTGCCAGCAGTGAGGCGGTTGGGGAGCATTCACCCCTCCACTTT. Translation: CASSEAVGEHSPLHF.